This T cell receptor beta chain was profiled in a study of blood T cells in healthy people across ages. General study results and limits: Higher diversity, along with more naive CD4+ cells, distinguished long-lived donors from aged donors. A strong correlation was seen between TCR beta diversity and naive T cell percentage.

Germline V gives CDR1 SEHNR, CDR2 FQNEAQ (reference sequence). This CDR3 has 16 amino acids. The J segment lost 2 bases and the V segment lost 5 bases, leaving 6 bases of the junction unmatched. A second roughly 7 to 11 cycle PCR used barcoded and J-beta primers. TCRdb recomputed calls from the 5' RACE reads with MiXCR, one row per CDR3 protein. Among about 1.6 million distinct CDR3 sequences listed, around 35% were seen once. For this clonotype: Its antigen is not identified.

Individuals who donated were healthy Caucasians from Russia aged about 6 to 90. The sequenced sample was blood. The sequence was collected from a woman aged 25 to 39 in good health. The V and J genes are TRBV7-9 and TRBJ2-3; 11 bases match TRBD2. The CDR3 here is CASSPGLAAFTDTQYF. The CDR3 DNA reads as TGTGCCAGCAGCCCGGGACTAGCGGCGTTCACAGATACGCAGTATTTT.